The clone carrying this TCR delta chain appeared many times. Its antigen is as yet unknown. TCRdb made new clone calls on the multiplex PCR reads using CATT. Among 53,000 or so delta-chain clones, more than 1.5% were seen once, and the ten largest hold 24%. Gammadelta T cells were flow-sorted from PBMC into Vgamma9/Vdelta2+ and Vdelta2-negative populations for bulk analysis. These data belong to a study of γδ T cells in repeated Plasmodium falciparum infection. In the study overall: Malian children with intense seasonal malaria exposure were compared with matched Australian children. Samples were taken at baseline, before some infections, and 21 days after each.

General study findings and limits: Repeated controlled infections reportedly drove waves of new clonotype selection in Vdelta2-negative, mostly Vdelta1+, gammadelta repertoires.

The trim removed 1 base at V and 2 bases at J, leaving 29 bases unmatched. This CDR3 has 24 amino acids. Germline V CDR1 and CDR2: TSWWSYY, QGS. What was sequenced was gamma-delta T cells from blood. The clonotype originates from a pool of human donors (malaria-infected and uninfected, not separated). The rearrangement links TRDV1 to TRDJ1; 9 bases line up with TRDD3. In nucleotides, the CDR3 is TGTGCTCTTGGGGAACCCCAACTTAAACGGGGGCTACGCCTATCTGGGGGATTTACCGATAAACTCATCTTT. It codes for CALGEPQLKRGLRLSGGFTDKLIF.